This T cell receptor beta chain was observed in a study of T-cell memory formation after mild COVID-19. This CDR3 has 21 amino acids. The ends were cut back, 7 bases at V and 1 base at J, with 29 bases in the middle. The germline CDR1 and CDR2 sequences are SGHTA and FQGNSA. Each CDR3 protein gets one entry after TCRdb re-called the 5' RACE reads with MiXCR. The table lists roughly 240,000 distinct CDR3 sequences, about 16% of them singletons, with roughly 23% in the top ten. The chain uses TRBV7-2 and TRBJ2-6, with TRBD2 as a possible D gene (6 bases). The sequenced material came from PBMCs or a T cell subset sorted from them (not recorded which). This TCR was sampled from a young man who had mild COVID-19 (a few samples of this study predate the infection). Cell type and time point are not known. The CDR3 region has the DNA TGTGCCAGCACCACCACGGCGGGGATCCTTCTGCCCGGTTCTGGGGCCAACGTCCTGACTTTC. It translates to CASTTTAGILLPGSGANVLTF. The entire variable domain, with the rest obtained from reference TRBV7-2 and TRBJ2-6, is as follows: GAGVSQSPSNKVTEKGKDVELRCDPISGHTALYWYRQSLGQGLEFLIYFQGNSAPDKSGLPSDRFSAERTGGSVSTLTIQRTQQEDSAVYLCASTTTAGILLPGSGANVLTFGAGSRLTVL.